The entry that follows covers one T cell receptor beta chain sequence. Its antigen remains unknown. This entry comes from a study of response to subunit inactivated influenza vaccine. Study-wide results and limits: After each seasonal influenza vaccination, few new T cells are recruited, the authors suggested.

Each CDR3 protein is one row after TCRdb ran MiXCR on the RT-PCR reads. The sample yields more than 550,000 distinct CDR3 sequences, about an eighth seen once. With 6 bases clipped from V and 4 bases from J, the junction kept 11 bases outside the gene matches. Germline CDR1 DFQATT, CDR2 SNEGSKA (reference sequence). The CDR3 is made up of 14 amino acids. The source is a man aged 50-60 years who received an inactivated influenza vaccine. The V call is TRBV20-1, the J call TRBJ2-5; TRBD1 aligns across 7 bases. Sequencing was performed on PBMCs from blood, taken on the day of vaccination. CDR3 nucleotides: TGCAGTGCCAAAAGGGGGCGGCGTGGAGAGACCCAGTACTTC. It translates to CSAKRGRRGETQYF.